These 24 T cell receptor beta chains were sequenced from one sample in a study of blood T cells in healthy people across ages. Using a J-beta primer mix together with a sample-barcoded 5' primer, a second PCR was run for about 7 to 12 cycles. TCRdb processed the 5' RACE reads anew with MiXCR; each CDR3 protein has one entry. The sample has fewer than 1,200,000 distinct CDR3 sequences, approximately 25% seen once; the top ten hold less than 0.85%. These same data were also listed under a study on T cells of mothers and their children.

Input material: blood. All receptors come from a girl aged 2 to 9 in good health.

The CDR3 is CSVEGVEGYTF. CDR3 bases: TGCAGCGTTGAGGGGGTGGAAGGCTACACCTTC. V is TRBV29-1 and J is TRBJ1-2; D possibly corresponds to TRBD1 (5 bases). V was pared by 3 bases and J by 8 bases, with 10 bases between. CDR1 and CDR2 (germline): SQVTM, ANQGSEA. There are 11 residues in the CDR3.

The chain is built from TRBV6-6 and TRBJ2-5; possible D gene TRBD1, 5 bases. The J call could be wrong; TRBJ2-7 is a better fit for the DNA end. This CDR3 is built from 15 residues. Germline V gene sequence: CDR1 MNHNY, CDR2 SVGAGI (reference sequence). This CDR3 reads CASSYDQGSPYEQYF. The CDR3 bases are TGTGCCAGCAGTTACGATCAGGGAAGTCCCTACGAGCAGTACTTC.

This clonotype occurred a few times. The CDR3 protein is CASSLVGVEQYF. CDR3 nucleotides: TGTGCCAGCAGCTTAGTAGGGGTAGAGCAGTACTTC. This chain links TRBV7-9 with TRBJ2-7; perhaps TRBD1 as D (5 bases). The CDR3 contains 12 residues. Trimming took off 1 base at V and 7 bases at J, with 8 bases between the two ends. CDR1 and CDR2 from the germline V gene are SEHNR and FQNEAQ (reference sequence).

This clonotype was seen a handful of times. The V call is TRBV3-1, the J call TRBJ2-6; 8 bases match TRBD1. In germline, CDR1 is LGHDT, CDR2 YNNKEL (reference sequence). V trimming: 4 bases; J trimming: 0 bases; junction bases outside the gene matches: 8. This CDR3 spans 18 amino acids. The CDR3 nucleotides are TGTGCCAGCAGCCCGAGGGACAGGCCCCACTCTGGGGCCAACGTCCTGACTTTC. It is translated as CASSPRDRPHSGANVLTF.

V is TRBV20-1 and J is TRBJ2-3; 7 bases are a match to TRBD2. Trimming removed 3 bases from V and 5 bases from J; junction bases left unmatched: 5. Germline loops: CDR1 DFQATT, CDR2 SNEGSKA (reference sequence). CDR3 length: 13 amino acids. CDR3 residues: CSASGRLLDTQYF. The CDR3 bases are TGCAGTGCTAGCGGGAGGCTCCTAGATACGCAGTATTTT.

This clonotype was seen a handful of times. This chain connects TRBV20-1 to TRBJ2-5; 10 bases match TRBD1. Germline V gene lookup returns CDR1 DFQATT and CDR2 SNEGSKA (reference sequence). The junction had 3 bases not matched to a gene; V was cut back by 2 bases and J by 6 bases. This CDR3 is 13 amino acids long. CDR3 sequence: CSARRDRGKTQYF. Here the CDR3 DNA reads TGCAGTGCTAGAAGGGACAGGGGCAAGACCCAGTACTTC.

V and J are TRBV6-5 and TRBJ2-1; 9 bases fit TRBD2. The CDR3 runs 16 residues. Unmatched junction bases numbered 4, after V lost 2 bases and J lost 2 bases. Germline values: CDR1 MNHEY, CDR2 SVGAGI. This CDR3 reads CASSYGGGRAYNEQFF. The CDR3, as DNA: TGTGCCAGCAGTTACGGGGGCGGGAGGGCCTACAATGAGCAGTTCTTC.

This chain uses TRBV9 with TRBJ2-5; perhaps TRBD2 as D (6 bases). The DNA end lines up better with TRBJ2-1; the J call may be wrong. The CDR3 has 14 residues. CDR1 is SGDLS, CDR2 YYNGEE, per germline. Here the CDR3 DNA reads TGTGCCAGCAGCTTTACCACCGGGAGCGAAGAGCAGTTCTTC. Amino acid sequence: CASSFTTGSEEQFF.

This clonotype was seen a few times. The chain joins TRBV29-1 to TRBJ2-2; a weak D match, TRBD2 (5 bases). CDR1 is SQVTM, CDR2 ANQGSEA, per germline. V gave up 2 bases and J gave up 1 base, with 11 bases separating them. The length of the CDR3 is 15 residues. CDR3 sequence (DNA): TGCAGCGTTGAAATAGCAGGACTGAACACCGGGGAGCTGTTTTTT. Its protein is CSVEIAGLNTGELFF.

In its sample, this clonotype was seen a few times. The chain is built from TRBV20-1 and TRBJ2-4; D gene ambiguous. The germline gives CDR1 DFQATT, CDR2 SNEGSKA (reference sequence). The CDR3 sequence is 13 residues long. Trimming left V 6 bases short and J 3 bases short, with 12 bases between. CDR3 coding DNA: TGCAGTGCAAGGGCTGCGGACAAAAACATTCAGTACTTC. It specifies CSARAADKNIQYF.

This clonotype came up a few times. The V gene is TRBV10-3, the J gene TRBJ1-2; no firm D call. Per the germline V gene, CDR1 is ENHRY and CDR2 is SYGVKD. The CDR3 sequence is 12 residues long. With 2 bases removed from V and 8 bases from J, the gap between germline ends came to 9 bases. The CDR3: CAISEADRGYTF. DNA of the CDR3: TGTGCCATCAGTGAGGCAGACCGGGGCTACACCTTC.

The rearrangement links TRBV27 to TRBJ2-1, with D possibly TRBD2 on 5 matching bases. TRBJ2-7 explains the end of the DNA better; the J call may be wrong. This CDR3 contains 11 residues. Germline V CDR1 and CDR2: MNHEY, SMNVEV (reference sequence). The CDR3 loop is CASIRGYEQYF. DNA for the CDR3: TGTGCCAGCATCCGGGGTTACGAGCAGTACTTC.

This rearrangement joins TRBV24-1 to TRBJ2-2, with 7 nucleotides matching TRBD1. Germline CDR1 and CDR2: KGHDR and SFDVKD. This CDR3 comprises 15 residues. With 10 bases clipped from V and 1 base from J, the junction kept 8 bases outside the gene matches. CDR3 residues: CATQSGTENTGELFF. CDR3 nucleotides: TGTGCCACTCAATCCGGGACAGAGAACACCGGGGAGCTGTTTTTT.

Comment on this clonotype: A much more abundant neighbour one base away suggests this may be a read error. This chain uses TRBV6-2 or TRBV6-3 with TRBJ2-1; D is ambiguous. Germline CDR1 is MNHEY and CDR2 is SVGEGT. The CDR3 runs to 11 residues. Trimming stripped 1 base from V and 9 bases from J, with 4 bases between. DNA for the CDR3: TGTGCCAGCAGTTACTGGGGTGAGCAGTTCTTC. Translated: CASSYWGEQFF.

This clonotype showed up just a few times. The chain combines TRBV7-3 with TRBJ2-5, with D tentatively TRBD2 (5 bases). V lost 5 bases, J lost 4 bases, and 20 bases lay in between. The CDR3 extends over 16 amino acids. CDR1 SGHTA and CDR2 FQGTGA come from the germline V gene. In nucleotides, the CDR3 is TGTGCCAGCAGCCCCACCCCCGGGGTGGGAAGAGAGACCCAGTACTTC. As protein: CASSPTPGVGRETQYF.

V gene TRBV20-1 combines with J gene TRBJ1-3, with D possibly matching TRBD1 (6 bases). Germline V lookup: CDR1 DFQATT, CDR2 SNEGSKA (reference sequence). The CDR3 totals 13 residues. The V gene lost 5 bases and the J gene lost 10 bases, with 18 bases spanning the gap. The CDR3 is CSAQKNTGLTIYF. In nucleotides, the CDR3 is TGCAGTGCTCAGAAGAATACAGGGTTAACCATATATTTT.

This clonotype was seen a handful of times. The rearrangement joins TRBV5-5 to TRBJ1-3; 7 nucleotides align to TRBD1. The junction had 15 bases not matched to a gene; V was cut back by 2 bases and J by 4 bases. CDR1 and CDR2 from the germline V gene are SGHKS and YYEKEE (reference sequence). The length of the CDR3 is 18 residues. CDR3 residues: CASSFPGTEDRLGNTIYF. CDR3 coding DNA: TGTGCCAGCAGCTTTCCCGGGACAGAGGACCGTTTGGGAAACACCATATATTTT.

The rearrangement joins TRBV12-3 or TRBV12-4 to TRBJ2-1; 9 positions match TRBD2. CDR3 length: 17 residues. V lost 4 bases and J lost 6; bases outside the gene matches: 13. CDR3 residues: CASSSRKRGRGGNEQFF. Written as DNA, the CDR3 is TGTGCCAGCAGTTCGAGGAAGAGGGGGCGGGGGGGCAATGAGCAGTTCTTC.

This clonotype has only a few counts. The gene calls are TRBV4-2 and TRBJ1-2; D call uncertain. This CDR3 contains 13 residues. Germline assignment: CDR1 LGHNA and CDR2 YNFKEQ. The germline V and J ends were trimmed by 0 bases and 6 bases, with 8 bases remaining between them. The CDR3 DNA is TGTGCCAGCAGCCAAGAACTGACTGATGGCTACACCTTC. It codes for CASSQELTDGYTF.

The chain has TRBV6-1 and TRBJ2-4; no reliable D call. V lost 3 bases and J lost 0, with 15 bases in between. This CDR3 contains 17 residues. Germline V lookup: CDR1 MNHNS, CDR2 SASEGT. CDR3 bases: TGTGCCAGCAGTGAGAGGCTGTACACCCTAGCCAAAAACATTCAGTACTTC. Its protein is CASSERLYTLAKNIQYF.

Ten or more counts support this clonotype. The rearrangement uses TRBV27 and TRBJ1-6; D remains unclear. The V gene's germline CDR1 is MNHEY and CDR2 SMNVEV (reference sequence). The CDR3 covers 13 residues. Trimming removed 3 bases from V and 6 bases from J, with 6 bases in between. Written as DNA, the CDR3 is TGTGCCAGCAGTTTCGGCAGTAATTCACCCCTCCACTTT. Translated, it gives CASSFGSNSPLHF.

This chain links TRBV20-1 with TRBJ2-3; 9 positions match TRBD2. The CDR3 sequence is 13 residues long. Germline-derived CDR1 and CDR2 are DFQATT and SNEGSKA (reference sequence). V was clipped by 3 bases and J by 7 bases; unmatched bases: 5. The CDR3 loop reads CSASLAGSNTQYF. The CDR3 DNA sequence: TGCAGTGCTAGTCTAGCGGGATCGAATACGCAGTATTTT.

This clonotype was recorded a few times. The chain is built from TRBV20-1 and TRBJ1-3; 7 bases agree with TRBD1. V was pared by 4 bases and J by 8 bases, with 5 bases of the junction left unmatched. Germline-derived CDR1 and CDR2 are DFQATT and SNEGSKA (reference sequence). The CDR3 length is 12 residues. The CDR3 DNA reads as TGCAGTGCTACTCCTCAGGGGGACACCATATATTTT. Translated, it gives CSATPQGDTIYF.

This clonotype was picked up a small number of times. The V call is TRBV28, the J call TRBJ1-2; D call uncertain. Trimming pared 3 bases from V and 8 bases from J, leaving 13 bases between. Germline V lookup: CDR1 MDHEN, CDR2 SYDVKM. The CDR3 is made up of 13 amino acids. This chain's CDR3 is CASSFGSLSGYTF. Here the CDR3 DNA reads TGTGCCAGCAGTTTTGGGAGTTTATCGGGCTACACCTTC.